The sequence of this T cell receptor (beta chain) was determined in a study of beta chain features in type 1 diabetes. Expressed TCRB transcripts were sequenced after all isolated RNA was converted to cDNA. TCRdb keeps only in-frame clones here, not all; method: immunoSEQ multiplex PCR. Of hundreds of thousands of clones in the sample, more than 12% were seen once. The CDR3 length is 15 residues. Between the trimmed V and J ends, which lost 0 bases and 1 base, there was a span of 9 bases. Germline CDR1 and CDR2: ENHRY and SYGVKD. Regarding this clone: Its antigen remains unidentified.

The study, taken as a whole, reports: Type 1 diabetes patients had moderately but significantly shorter TCRB CDR3s in all four CD4+ subsets.

The chain links TRBV10-3 to TRBJ2-5, with no clear D. The sequenced sample was naive CD4+ T cells from blood. The receptor was derived from a man between 18 and 35 years old with type 1 diabetes. CDR3 nucleotides: TGTGCCATCAGTGAGTCGTCGGTAACCCAAGAGACCCAGTACTTC. It specifies CAISESSVTQETQYF.